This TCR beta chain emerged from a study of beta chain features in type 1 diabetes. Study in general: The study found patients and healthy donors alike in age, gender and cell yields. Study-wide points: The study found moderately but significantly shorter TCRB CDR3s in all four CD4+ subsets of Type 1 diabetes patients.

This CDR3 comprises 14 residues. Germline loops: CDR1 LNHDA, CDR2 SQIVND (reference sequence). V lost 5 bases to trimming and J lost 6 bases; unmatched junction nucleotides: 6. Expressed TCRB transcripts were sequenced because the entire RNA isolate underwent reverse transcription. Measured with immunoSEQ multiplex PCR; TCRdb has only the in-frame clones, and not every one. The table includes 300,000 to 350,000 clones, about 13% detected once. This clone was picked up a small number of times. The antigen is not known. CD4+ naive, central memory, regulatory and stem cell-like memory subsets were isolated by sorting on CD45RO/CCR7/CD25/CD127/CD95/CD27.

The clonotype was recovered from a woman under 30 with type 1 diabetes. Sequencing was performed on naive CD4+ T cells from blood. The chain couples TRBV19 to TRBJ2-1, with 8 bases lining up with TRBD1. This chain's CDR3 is CASSAPGQVNEQFF. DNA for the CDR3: TGTGCCAGTAGTGCACCGGGACAGGTCAATGAGCAGTTCTTC.